A single sample gave rise to the 10 T cell receptor beta chains below, sequenced in a study of blood T cell repertoires in COVID-19. Sequenced by immunoSEQ multiplex PCR; TCRdb stores in-frame clones only, minus some. The sample includes 60,000 or so clones, approximately 90% of them seen just once. The source material was peripheral blood. These receptors originate from a human donor in a cohort sampled during active COVID-19.

This clone was detected once. The chain couples TRBV7-8 to TRBJ2-2; 9 nucleotides line up with TRBD2. With V trimmed by 2 bases and J by 2 bases, 12 bases remained unmatched. The germline gives CDR1 SGHVS, CDR2 FQNEAQ. This CDR3 comprises 19 residues. The DNA of the CDR3 is TGTGCCAGCAGCTTATTACGTGTAGCGGGAGCGATTAACACCGGGGAGCTGTTTTTT. This sequence encodes CASSLLRVAGAINTGELFF.

The chain combines TRBV6-5 with TRBJ2-7; 10 nucleotides agree with TRBD1. Germline values: CDR1 MNHEY, CDR2 SVGAGI. V lost 3 bases to trimming and J lost 5 bases; unmatched junction nucleotides: 7. This CDR3 comprises 15 residues. CDR3 coding DNA: TGTGCCAGCAGTTATCGGGGACAGGGGTTCAACGAGCAGTACTTC. Translation: CASSYRGQGFNEQYF.

This clone was seen more than once but under ten times. The rearrangement joins TRBV28 to TRBJ1-6; D is unresolved. The CDR3 loop spans 12 amino acids. Germline V gives CDR1 MDHEN, CDR2 SYDVKM. The V gene lost 5 bases and the J gene lost 4 bases, with 3 bases spanning the gap. The CDR3 protein is CASSLYNSPLHF. The CDR3 DNA reads as TGTGCCAGCAGTCTGTATAATTCACCCCTCCACTTT.

CDR3 sequence reads: CSVAQGATDTQYF. DNA of the CDR3: TGCAGCGTTGCCCAGGGGGCCACAGATACGCAGTATTTT. The chain joins TRBV29-1 to TRBJ2-3; 8 positions agree with TRBD1. Looked up from germline, CDR1 is SQVTM and CDR2 is ANQGSEA. This CDR3 has 13 amino acids. V lost 4 bases, J lost 2 bases, and 2 bases stayed unmatched.

V is TRBV7-2 and J is TRBJ2-7, with a weak D call TRBD1 (5 bases). With 1 base removed from V and 0 bases from J, the gap between germline ends came to 10 bases. CDR1 SGHTA and CDR2 FQGNSA come from the germline V gene. CDR3 length: 15 residues. The CDR3 is CASSLGRQGSYEQYF. CDR3 DNA sequence: TGTGCCAGCAGCTTAGGGCGCCAGGGCTCCTACGAGCAGTACTTC.

The V and J genes are TRBV6-6 and TRBJ2-5, with a weak D call TRBD2 (5 bases). V lost 5 bases and J lost 4, with 14 bases in between. CDR1 and CDR2 from the germline V gene are MNHNY and SVGAGI (reference sequence). This CDR3 is 14 amino acids long. This chain's CDR3 is CASSKTGFGETQYF. CDR3 DNA: TGTGCCAGCAGTAAGACGGGGTTTGGAGAGACCCAGTACTTC.

The chain links TRBV4-2 to TRBJ2-3; 8 bases are shared with TRBD2. Losses at the gene ends were 5 bases for V and 12 bases for J; bases not matched to a gene: 10. The CDR3 length is 13 residues. CDR1 and CDR2 (germline): LGHNA, YNFKEQ. The CDR3 loop reads CASSTPGLESQYF. CDR3 nucleotides: TGTGCCAGCAGCACTCCGGGACTAGAGAGTCAGTATTTT.

The V call is TRBV28, the J call TRBJ2-7, with 8 bases fitting TRBD2. The CDR3 is 15 amino acids. V lost 6 bases, J lost 1 base, and 8 bases stayed unmatched. The germline V gene encodes CDR1 MDHEN and CDR2 SYDVKM. In nucleotides, the CDR3 is TGTGCCAGCAGCCTCACTAGCGGAGGATCCTACGAGCAGTACTTC. Its translation is CASSLTSGGSYEQYF.

The J gene is TRBJ1-1, the V gene TRBV28; TRBD1 is a possible D gene (5 bases). Trimming removed 7 bases at V and 1 base at J, with 7 bases between. The CDR3 loop spans 12 amino acids. Germline V gene data show CDR1 as MDHEN and CDR2 as SYDVKM. CDR3 in DNA: TGTGCCAGCATTGGACAGAACACTGAAGCTTTCTTT. Its translation: CASIGQNTEAFF.

The chain employs TRBV10-3 and TRBJ2-7, with TRBD2 identical over 7 bases. The CDR3 is 15 residues long. Trimming removed 3 bases from V and 4 bases from J; junction bases left unmatched: 9. Germline CDR1 is ENHRY and CDR2 is SYGVKD. The CDR3 protein is CAISDADLGGYEQYF. The CDR3 DNA follows: TGTGCCATCAGTGACGCGGACCTCGGGGGGTACGAGCAGTACTTC.